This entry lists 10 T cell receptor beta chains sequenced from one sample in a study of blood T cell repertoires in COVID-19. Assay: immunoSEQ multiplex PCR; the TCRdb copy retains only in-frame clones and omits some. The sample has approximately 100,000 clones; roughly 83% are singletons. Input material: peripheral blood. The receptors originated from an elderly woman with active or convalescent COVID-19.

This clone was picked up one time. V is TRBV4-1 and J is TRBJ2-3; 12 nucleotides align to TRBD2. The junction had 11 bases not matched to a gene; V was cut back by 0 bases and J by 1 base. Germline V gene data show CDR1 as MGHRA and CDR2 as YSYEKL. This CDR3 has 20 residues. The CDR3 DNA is TGCGCCAGCAGCCAAGAATCGACTAGCGGGAGTTTCGGGGGCACAGATACGCAGTATTTT. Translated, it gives CASSQESTSGSFGGTDTQYF.

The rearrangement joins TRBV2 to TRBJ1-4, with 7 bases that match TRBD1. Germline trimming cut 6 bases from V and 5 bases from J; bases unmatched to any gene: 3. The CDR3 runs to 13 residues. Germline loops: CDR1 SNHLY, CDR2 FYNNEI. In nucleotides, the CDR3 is TGTGCCAGCAGCGAGGACAGGAATGAAAAACTGTTTTTT. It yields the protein CASSEDRNEKLFF.

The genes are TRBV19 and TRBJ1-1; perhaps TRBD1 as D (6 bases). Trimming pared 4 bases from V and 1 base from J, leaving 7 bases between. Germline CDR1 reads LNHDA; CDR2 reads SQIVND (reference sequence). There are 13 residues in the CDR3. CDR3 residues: CASSNRANTEAFF. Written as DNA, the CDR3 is TGTGCCAGTAGTAACAGGGCGAACACTGAAGCTTTCTTT.

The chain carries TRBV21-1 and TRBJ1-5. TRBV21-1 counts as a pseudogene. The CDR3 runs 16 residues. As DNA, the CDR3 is TGTGCCAGCAGCACACGGCAGGACTGTTACAATCAGCCCCAGCATTTT. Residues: CASSTRQDCYNQPQHF.

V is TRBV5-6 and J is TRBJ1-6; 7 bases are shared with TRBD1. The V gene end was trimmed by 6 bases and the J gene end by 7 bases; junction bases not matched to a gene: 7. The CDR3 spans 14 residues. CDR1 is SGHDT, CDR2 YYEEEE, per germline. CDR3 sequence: CASNRDSRNSPLHF. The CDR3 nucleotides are TGTGCCAGCAATCGGGACAGCCGAAATTCACCCCTCCACTTT.

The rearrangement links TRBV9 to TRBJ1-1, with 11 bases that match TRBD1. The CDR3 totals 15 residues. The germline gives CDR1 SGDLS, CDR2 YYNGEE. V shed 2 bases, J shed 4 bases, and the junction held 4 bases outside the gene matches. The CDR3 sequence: CASSVSGTGGTEAFF. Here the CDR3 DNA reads TGTGCCAGCAGCGTCTCAGGGACAGGGGGCACTGAAGCTTTCTTT. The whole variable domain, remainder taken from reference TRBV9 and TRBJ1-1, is DSGVTQTPKHLITATGQRVTLRCSPRSGDLSVYWYQQSLDQGLQFLIQYYNGEERAKGNILERFSAQQFPDLHSELNLSSLELGDSALYFCASSVSGTGGTEAFFGQGTRLTVV.

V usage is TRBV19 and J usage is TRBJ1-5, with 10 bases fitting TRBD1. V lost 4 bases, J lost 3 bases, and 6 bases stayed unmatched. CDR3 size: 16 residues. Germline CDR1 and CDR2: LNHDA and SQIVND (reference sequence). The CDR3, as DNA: TGTGCCAGTAGTACCGCGGACAGGGGGTACAATCAGCCCCAGCATTTT. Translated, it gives CASSTADRGYNQPQHF.

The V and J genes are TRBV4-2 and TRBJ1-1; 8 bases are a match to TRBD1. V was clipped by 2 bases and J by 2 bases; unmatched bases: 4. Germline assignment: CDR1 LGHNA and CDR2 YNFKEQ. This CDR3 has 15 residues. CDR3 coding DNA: TGTGCCAGCAGCCAATACGCAGGGGGCAACACTGAAGCTTTCTTT. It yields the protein CASSQYAGGNTEAFF.

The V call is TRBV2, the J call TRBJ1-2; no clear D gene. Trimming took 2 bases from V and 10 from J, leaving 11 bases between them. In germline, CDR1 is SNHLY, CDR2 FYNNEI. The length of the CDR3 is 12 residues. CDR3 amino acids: CASSERGNDYTF. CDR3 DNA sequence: TGTGCCAGCAGTGAACGGGGAAACGACTACACCTTC. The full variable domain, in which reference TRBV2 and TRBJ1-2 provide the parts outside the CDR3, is EPEVTQTPSHQVTQMGQEVILRCVPISNHLYFYWYRQILGQKVEFLVSFYNNEISEKSEIFDDQFSVERPDGSNFTLKIRSTKLEDSAMYFCASSERGNDYTFGSGTRLTVV.

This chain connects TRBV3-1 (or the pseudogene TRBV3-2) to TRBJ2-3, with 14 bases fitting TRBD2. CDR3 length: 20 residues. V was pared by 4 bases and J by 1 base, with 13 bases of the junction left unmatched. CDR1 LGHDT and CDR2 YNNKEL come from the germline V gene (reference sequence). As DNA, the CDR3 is TGTGCCAGCAGCCTACCCGGGACTAGCGGGAGTATTCGGGGCACAGATACGCAGTATTTT. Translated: CASSLPGTSGSIRGTDTQYF.